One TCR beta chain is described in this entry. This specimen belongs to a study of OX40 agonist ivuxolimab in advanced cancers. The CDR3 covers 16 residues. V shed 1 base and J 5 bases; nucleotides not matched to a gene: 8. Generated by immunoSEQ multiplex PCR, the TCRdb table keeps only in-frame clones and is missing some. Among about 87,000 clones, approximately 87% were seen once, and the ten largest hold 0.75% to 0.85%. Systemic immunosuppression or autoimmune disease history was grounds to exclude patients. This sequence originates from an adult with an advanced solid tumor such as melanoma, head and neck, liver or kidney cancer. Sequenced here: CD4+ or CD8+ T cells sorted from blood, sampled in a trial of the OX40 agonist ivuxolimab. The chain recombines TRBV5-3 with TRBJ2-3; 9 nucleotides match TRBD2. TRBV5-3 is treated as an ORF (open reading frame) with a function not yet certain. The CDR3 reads CARSLPLAGLIDTQYF. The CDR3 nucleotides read TGTGCCAGAAGCTTGCCGCTAGCGGGGTTAATAGATACGCAGTATTTT.